A selection of T cell receptor beta chains follows, all from one sample in a study of T cell repertoires in cytomegalovirus infection. TCRdb independently ran MiXCR on the reads; one entry per CDR3 protein. The sample lists about 890,000 distinct CDR3 sequences, less than 35% occurring once. Their specific antigens are unknown. The sequenced sample was cultured CD8+ T cells from PBMCs, obtained from culture after CMV antigen stimulation. These TCRs come from a human donor in good health (CMV status not recorded). Some clones in this sample may be carry-over from other donors' samples. Both conserved end residues are part of each CDR3.

V: TRBV9
J: TRBJ1-1
CDR3: CASSRRTLTDAFF

V: TRBV24-1
J: TRBJ2-3
CDR3: CATGSTRRETDTQYF

V: TRBV12-3/TRBV12-4
J: TRBJ2-5
CDR3: CASGWTGPQETQYF

V: TRBV7-9
J: TRBJ2-2
CDR3: CASSFGQLNTGELFF

V: TRBV7-6
J: TRBJ2-3
CDR3: CASSSRPGGSTDTQYF

V: TRBV18
J: TRBJ2-3
CDR3: CASSPFDGEADTQYF

V: TRBV12-5
J: TRBJ2-7
CDR3: CASKNGAAYEQYF

V: TRBV19
J: TRBJ1-5
CDR3: CASSIPRGQGLGQPQHF

V: TRBV29-1
J: TRBJ2-1
CDR3: CSELIMNEQFF

V: TRBV7-2
J: TRBJ2-3
CDR3: CASTQIYPDTQYF

V: TRBV6-1
J: TRBJ1-5
CDR3: CASSGGTVLNQPQHF

V: TRBV7-9
J: TRBJ2-6
CDR3: CASREGGGANVLTF

V: TRBV2
J: TRBJ2-6
CDR3: CASSGILRDSHSGANVLTF

V: TRBV6-1
J: TRBJ2-7
CDR3: CASSLGQATISHYEQYF

V: TRBV7-2
J: TRBJ1-2
CDR3: CASRRGGGDYGYTF

V: TRBV6-6
J: TRBJ1-3
CDR3: CASSRWDSHPSGNTIYF

V: TRBV5-1
J: TRBJ2-1
CDR3: CASSNLDHGDNEQFF

V: TRBV5-3
J: TRBJ2-7
CDR3: CASSGGVKKSADEQYF

V: TRBV4-2
J: TRBJ1-1
CDR3: CASSPGQGAGTLTEAFF

V: TRBV7-9
J: TRBJ1-1
CDR3: CASSLGTSGTLNTEAFF

V: TRBV7-6
J: TRBJ2-1
CDR3: CASSFPGTGEDEQFF

V: TRBV10-3
J: TRBJ1-2
CDR3: CAISEQTGRRGYTF

V: TRBV19
J: TRBJ1-5
CDR3: CASSIYSDSNQPQHF

V: TRBV24-1
J: TRBJ2-3
CDR3: CATSDLLQGATPDTQYF

V: TRBV27
J: TRBJ2-2
CDR3: CASSSPGEFANTGELFF

V: TRBV14
J: TRBJ1-2
CDR3: CASSHERESYGYTF

V: TRBV4-1
J: TRBJ1-2
CDR3: CASSRGITGDYYGYTF

V: TRBV6-5
J: TRBJ2-1
CDR3: CASSYSGWDEQFF

V: TRBV27
J: TRBJ2-7
CDR3: CASINGHEQYF

V: TRBV6-6
J: TRBJ2-2
CDR3: CASSYPGRSRELFF